Listed below are T cell receptor beta chains from one sample, sequenced in a study of cytomegalovirus exposure and HLA in healthy donors. Sequenced by immunoSEQ multiplex PCR; TCRdb stores in-frame clones only, minus some. The repertoire holds about 120,000 clones, with more than 70% as singletons. The sample taken for sequencing was PBMCs. All receptors derive from a man between 45 and 60 years old in good health and CMV-seropositive. Each CDR3 is given with its conserved first and last residue. D genes are given only for firm matches. Expanded clones get a size class; other rows say once, few or many, or leave the size out.

>.|TRBV19|TRBJ1-2|.
TGTGCCAGTAGTATAATGGCCGGGGGTAGCTATGGCTACACCTTC
CASSIMAGGSYGYTF
>.|TRBV19|TRBJ1-5|TRBD1
TGTGCCAGTAACGGACAGGGCCATAGCAATCAGCCCCAGCATTTT
CASNGQGHSNQPQHF
>.|TRBV5-1|TRBJ2-1|TRBD2
TGCGCCAGCAGCTTGAAGCGTAGCGGGAAAGAGGATGAGCAGTTCTTC
CASSLKRSGKEDEQFF
>.|TRBV6-6|TRBJ2-3|.
TGTGCCAGCAGTTACGGCGCGGACACAGATACGCAGTATTTT
CASSYGADTDTQYF
>few|TRBV6-6|TRBJ2-7|.
TGTGCCAGCAGTTTCCCAGGGGGGTCCTACGAGCAGTACTTC
CASSFPGGSYEQYF
>few|TRBV10-2|TRBJ2-5|.
TGCGCCAGCAGACGAGCGGAGACCCAGTACTTC
CASRRAETQYF
>.|TRBV28|TRBJ1-4|TRBD1
TGTGCCAGCAGTCTAACAGGGGGCTGGGAAAAACTGTTTTTT
CASSLTGGWEKLFF
>.|TRBV7-2|TRBJ2-5|.
TGTGCCAGCAGCTTAGTCAGAGAGACCCAGTACTTC
CASSLVRETQYF
>.|TRBV11-2|TRBJ1-4|.
TGTGCCAGCAGCCAGCTTTGGGGGGAGGGAGATAATGAAAAACTGTTTTTT
CASSQLWGEGDNEKLFF
>.|TRBV6-5|TRBJ1-6|.
TGTGCCAGCTCCAGGGAATTTGGGAATTCACCCCTCCACTTT
CASSREFGNSPLHF
>.|TRBV5-4|TRBJ1-2|.
TGTGCCAGCACCACAGGGAGAGGGACGGACTATGGCTACACCTTC
CASTTGRGTDYGYTF
>few|TRBV28|TRBJ1-3|.
TGTGCCAGCAGTTTACGGGCTGGAAACACCATATATTTT
CASSLRAGNTIYF
>.|TRBV28|TRBJ1-1|TRBD1
TGTGCCAGCAGTCAACAGGGGGCGGGCACTGAAGCTTCCTTT
CASSQQGAGTEASF
>.|TRBV5-6|TRBJ1-2|TRBD1
TGTGCCAGCAGCGGAATGACAGGGGGCGTATATGGCTACACCTTC
CASSGMTGGVYGYTF
>.|TRBV7-2|TRBJ2-5|.
TGTGCCAGCAGCTTAGCTCAGGGAATGGAGACCCAGTACTTC
CASSLAQGMETQYF
>few|TRBV19|TRBJ2-1|TRBD1
TGTGCCACTAGACAGGGACCACTCGAGCACAATGAGCAGTTCTTC
CATRQGPLEHNEQFF
>.|TRBV5-1|TRBJ2-3|.
TGCGCCAGCAAGGGGGATCTTCGGGGCACAGATACGCAGTATTTT
CASKGDLRGTDTQYF
>.|TRBV5-4|TRBJ1-5|TRBD1
TGTGCCAGCAGCTCAACAGGGGATGGGGGCAATCAGCCCCAGCATTTT
CASSSTGDGGNQPQHF